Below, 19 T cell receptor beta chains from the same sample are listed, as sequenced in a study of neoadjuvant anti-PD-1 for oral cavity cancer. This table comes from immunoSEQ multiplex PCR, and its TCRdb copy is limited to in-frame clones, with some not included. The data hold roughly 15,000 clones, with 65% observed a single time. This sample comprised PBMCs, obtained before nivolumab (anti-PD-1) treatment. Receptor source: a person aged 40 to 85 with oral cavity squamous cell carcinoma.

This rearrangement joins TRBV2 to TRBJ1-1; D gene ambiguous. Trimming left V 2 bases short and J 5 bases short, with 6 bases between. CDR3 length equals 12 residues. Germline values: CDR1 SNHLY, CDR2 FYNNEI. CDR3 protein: CASSELETEAFF. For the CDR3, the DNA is TGTGCCAGCAGTGAATTGGAGACTGAAGCTTTCTTT. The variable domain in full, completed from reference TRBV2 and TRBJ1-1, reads EPEVTQTPSHQVTQMGQEVILRCVPISNHLYFYWYRQILGQKVEFLVSFYNNEISEKSEIFDDQFSVERPDGSNFTLKIRSTKLEDSAMYFCASSELETEAFFGQGTRLTVV.

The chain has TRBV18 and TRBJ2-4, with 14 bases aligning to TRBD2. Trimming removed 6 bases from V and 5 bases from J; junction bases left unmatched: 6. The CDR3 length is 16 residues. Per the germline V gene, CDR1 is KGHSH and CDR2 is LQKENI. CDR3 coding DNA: TGTGCCAGCTCGGGCCAGGGACTAGCGGGAGAAAACATTCAGTACTTC. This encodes CASSGQGLAGENIQYF.

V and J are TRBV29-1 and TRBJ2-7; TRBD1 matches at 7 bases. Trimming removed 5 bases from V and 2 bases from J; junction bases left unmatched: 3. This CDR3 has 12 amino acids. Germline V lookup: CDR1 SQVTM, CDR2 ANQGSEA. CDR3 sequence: CSVRDSAYEQYF. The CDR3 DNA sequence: TGCAGCGTTCGGGACAGTGCCTACGAGCAGTACTTC.

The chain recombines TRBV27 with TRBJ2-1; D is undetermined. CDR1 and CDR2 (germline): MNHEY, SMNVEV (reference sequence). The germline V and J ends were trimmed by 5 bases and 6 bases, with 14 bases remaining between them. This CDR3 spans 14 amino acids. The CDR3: CASSRGIGVNEQFF. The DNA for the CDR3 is TGTGCCAGCAGTCGCGGAATTGGGGTCAATGAGCAGTTCTTC.

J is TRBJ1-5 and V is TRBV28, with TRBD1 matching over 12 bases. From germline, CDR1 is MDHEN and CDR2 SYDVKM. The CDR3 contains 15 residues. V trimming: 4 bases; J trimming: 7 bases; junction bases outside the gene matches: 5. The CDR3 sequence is CASSSPGTGGQPQHF. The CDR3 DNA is TGTGCCAGCAGTTCCCCCGGGACAGGGGGCCAGCCCCAGCATTTT.

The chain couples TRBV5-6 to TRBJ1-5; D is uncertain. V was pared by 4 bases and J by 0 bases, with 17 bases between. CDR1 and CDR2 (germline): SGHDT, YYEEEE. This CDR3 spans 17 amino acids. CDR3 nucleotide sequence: TGTGCCAGCAGCCGTTTGTCTGGGGTGTATAGCAATCAGCCCCAGCATTTT. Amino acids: CASSRLSGVYSNQPQHF.

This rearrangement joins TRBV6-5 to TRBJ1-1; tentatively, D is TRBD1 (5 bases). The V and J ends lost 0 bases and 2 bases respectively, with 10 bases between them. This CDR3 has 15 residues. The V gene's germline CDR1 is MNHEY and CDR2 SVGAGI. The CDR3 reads CASSYSARANTEAFF. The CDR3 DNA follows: TGTGCCAGCAGTTACTCGGCCAGGGCAAACACTGAAGCTTTCTTT.

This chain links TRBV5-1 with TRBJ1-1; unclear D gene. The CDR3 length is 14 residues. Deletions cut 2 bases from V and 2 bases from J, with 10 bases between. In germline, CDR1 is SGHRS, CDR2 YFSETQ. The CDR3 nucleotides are TGCGCCAGCAGCTTCGCAGCGGGTAACACTGAAGCTTTCTTT. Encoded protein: CASSFAAGNTEAFF.

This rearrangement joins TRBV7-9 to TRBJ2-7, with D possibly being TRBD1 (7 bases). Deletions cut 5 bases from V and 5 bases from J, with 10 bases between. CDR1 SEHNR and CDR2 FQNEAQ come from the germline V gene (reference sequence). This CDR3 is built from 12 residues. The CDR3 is CASSQGGNEQYF. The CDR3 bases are TGTGCCAGCAGCCAGGGGGGAAACGAGCAGTACTTC.

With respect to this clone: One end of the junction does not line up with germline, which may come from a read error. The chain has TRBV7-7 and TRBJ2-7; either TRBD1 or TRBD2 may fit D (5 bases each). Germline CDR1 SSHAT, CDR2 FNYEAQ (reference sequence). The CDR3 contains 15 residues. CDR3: CASSLARGASYEQYF. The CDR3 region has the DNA TGTGCTAGCAGCTTAGCGAGAGGGGCCTCCTACGAGCAGTACTTC.

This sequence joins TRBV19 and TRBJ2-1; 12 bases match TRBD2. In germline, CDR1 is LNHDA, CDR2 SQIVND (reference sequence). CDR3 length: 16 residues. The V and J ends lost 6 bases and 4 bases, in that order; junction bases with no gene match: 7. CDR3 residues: CASSQWTSGAYNEQFF. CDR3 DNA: TGTGCCAGTAGCCAGTGGACTAGCGGGGCATACAATGAGCAGTTCTTC.

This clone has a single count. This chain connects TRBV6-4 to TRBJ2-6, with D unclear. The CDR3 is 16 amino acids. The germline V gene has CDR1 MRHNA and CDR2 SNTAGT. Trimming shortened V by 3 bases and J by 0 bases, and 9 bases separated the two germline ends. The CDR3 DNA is TGTGCCAGCAGTGAGGGTAGGAGCTCTGGGGCCAACGTCCTGACTTTC. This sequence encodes CASSEGRSSGANVLTF.

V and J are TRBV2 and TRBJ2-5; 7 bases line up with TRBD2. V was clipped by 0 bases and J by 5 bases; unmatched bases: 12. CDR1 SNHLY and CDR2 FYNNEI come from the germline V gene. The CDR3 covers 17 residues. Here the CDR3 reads CASSEAGGGAARETQYF. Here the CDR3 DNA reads TGTGCCAGCAGTGAAGCCGGGGGAGGGGCGGCACGGGAGACCCAGTACTTC.

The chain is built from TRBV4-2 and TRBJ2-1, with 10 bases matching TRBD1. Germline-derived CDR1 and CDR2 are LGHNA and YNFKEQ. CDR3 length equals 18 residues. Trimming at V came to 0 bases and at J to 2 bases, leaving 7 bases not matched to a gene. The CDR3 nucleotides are TGTGCCAGCAGCCAAGAGGGGACAGGGGCGGGGGCCTACAATGAGCAGTTCTTC. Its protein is CASSQEGTGAGAYNEQFF.

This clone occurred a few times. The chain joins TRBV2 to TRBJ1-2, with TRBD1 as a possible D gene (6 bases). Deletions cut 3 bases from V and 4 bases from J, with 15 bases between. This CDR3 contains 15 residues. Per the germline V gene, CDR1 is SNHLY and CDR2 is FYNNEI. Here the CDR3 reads CASSDWVTGAYGYTF. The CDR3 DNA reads TGTGCCAGCAGTGATTGGGTGACAGGAGCCTATGGCTACACCTTC. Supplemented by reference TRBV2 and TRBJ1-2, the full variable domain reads EPEVTQTPSHQVTQMGQEVILRCVPISNHLYFYWYRQILGQKVEFLVSFYNNEISEKSEIFDDQFSVERPDGSNFTLKIRSTKLEDSAMYFCASSDWVTGAYGYTFGSGTRLTVV.

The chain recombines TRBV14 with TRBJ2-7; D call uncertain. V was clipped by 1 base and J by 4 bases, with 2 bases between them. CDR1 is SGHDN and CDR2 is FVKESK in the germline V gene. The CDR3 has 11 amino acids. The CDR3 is CASSQAYEQYF. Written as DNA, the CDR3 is TGTGCCAGCAGCCAAGCATACGAGCAGTACTTC.

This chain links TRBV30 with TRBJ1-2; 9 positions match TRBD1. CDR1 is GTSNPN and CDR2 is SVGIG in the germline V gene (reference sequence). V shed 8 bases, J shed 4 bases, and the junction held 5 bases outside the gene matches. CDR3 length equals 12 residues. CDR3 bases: TGTGCCAGACAGGGGGGCAGCTATGGCTACACCTTC. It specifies CARQGGSYGYTF. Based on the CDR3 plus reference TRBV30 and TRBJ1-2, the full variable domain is SQTIHQWPATLVQPVGSPLSLECTVEGTSNPNLYWYRQAAGRGLQLLFYSVGIGQISSEVPQNLSASRPQDRQFILSSKKLLLSDSGFYLCARQGGSYGYTFGSGTRLTVV.

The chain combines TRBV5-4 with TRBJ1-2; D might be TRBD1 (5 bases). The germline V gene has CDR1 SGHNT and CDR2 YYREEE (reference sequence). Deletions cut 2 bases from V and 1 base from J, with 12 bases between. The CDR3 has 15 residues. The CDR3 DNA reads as TGTGCCAGCAGCTTATCGGGGGGGGATAACTATGGCTACACCTTC. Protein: CASSLSGGDNYGYTF.

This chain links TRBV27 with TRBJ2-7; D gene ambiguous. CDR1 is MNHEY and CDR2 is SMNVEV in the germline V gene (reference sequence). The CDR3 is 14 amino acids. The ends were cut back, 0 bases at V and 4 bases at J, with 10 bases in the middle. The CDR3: CASSLSESLYEQYF. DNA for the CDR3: TGTGCCAGCAGTTTATCGGAGTCGCTTTACGAGCAGTACTTC.